This is a list of T cell receptor beta chains from one sample in a study of T cells after yellow fever vaccination. In TCRdb, the 5' RACE reads were re-called with MiXCR into one record per CDR3 protein. This table has about 580,000 distinct CDR3 sequences, about 15% appearing once. This sample comprised PBMCs, obtained 5 days after the first yellow fever vaccination. The receptors come from a man in his late teens or twenties who received the YFV17D yellow fever vaccine. Each CDR3 is given with its conserved first and last residue. A D gene is named only where the DNA matches it firmly. Some rows have no size entry. The others give once, few or many, or a class for an expanded clone.

j_gene	abundance	len	d_gene	v_gene	CDR3aa	CDR3nt
TRBJ2-3	many	15	NA	TRBV20-1	CSAGDGGVGTDTQYF	TGCAGTGCTGGGGATGGCGGTGTGGGCACAGATACGCAGTATTTT
TRBJ2-2	few	15	NA	TRBV5-1	CASSFGGGSTGELFF	TGCGCCAGCAGCTTTGGAGGGGGTAGCACCGGGGAGCTGTTTTTT
TRBJ2-2	NA	14	NA	TRBV6-1	CASSGHTGTGELFF	TGTGCCAGCAGCGGACATACCGGCACCGGGGAGCTGTTTTTT
TRBJ1-6	NA	17	NA	TRBV4-3	CASSQEFTGIDNSPLHF	TGCGCCAGCAGCCAAGAGTTTACGGGGATAGATAATTCACCCCTCCACTTT
TRBJ2-3	NA	14	NA	TRBV29-1	CSLRGGTGTDTQYF	TGCAGCCTGAGGGGCGGGACAGGCACAGATACGCAGTATTTT
TRBJ2-2	NA	15	TRBD2	TRBV6-4	CASSSGLEGSGELFF	TGTGCCAGCAGTTCGGGACTAGAAGGCTCCGGGGAGCTGTTTTTT
TRBJ2-3	few	16	TRBD1	TRBV7-9	CASSFRQGIFADTQYF	TGTGCCAGCAGCTTCCGACAGGGAATTTTTGCAGATACGCAGTATTTT
TRBJ2-5	many	13	NA	TRBV7-6	CASSLGPRETQYF	TGTGCCAGCAGTCTGGGGCCTCGAGAGACCCAGTACTTC
TRBJ2-3	NA	15	NA	TRBV5-1	CASSLELVGGDTQYF	TGCGCCAGCAGCTTGGAGTTGGTCGGAGGAGATACGCAGTATTTT
TRBJ2-3	NA	14	NA	TRBV9	CASSVETGGDTQYF	TGTGCCAGCAGCGTAGAAACGGGTGGGGATACGCAGTATTTT
TRBJ2-1	few	17	TRBD2	TRBV12-3/TRBV12-4	CASSRPLGLAGGFEQFF	TGTGCCAGCAGCCGCCCCCTGGGACTAGCGGGGGGCTTTGAGCAGTTCTTC
TRBJ1-6	NA	14	NA	TRBV12-3/TRBV12-4	CASTSDSYNSPLHF	TGTGCCAGCACCTCAGACTCCTATAATTCACCCCTCCACTTT
TRBJ2-5	NA	14	NA	TRBV5-1	CASSLASAEETQYF	TGCGCCAGCAGCTTGGCCTCAGCAGAAGAGACCCAGTACTTC
TRBJ2-3	many	17	NA	TRBV18	CASSQPPWRTHTDTQYF	TGTGCCAGCTCCCAACCCCCCTGGCGGACCCACACAGATACGCAGTATTTT
TRBJ2-1	NA	13	NA	TRBV24-1	CATSGGSTGEQFF	TGTGCCACCAGTGGCGGGTCTACAGGTGAGCAGTTCTTC
TRBJ2-7	NA	14	NA	TRBV19	CASSSRGRLYEQYF	TGTGCCAGTAGTAGCCGTGGGCGCCTCTACGAGCAGTACTTC
TRBJ2-1	NA	13	NA	TRBV7-6	CASSLAKGDEQFF	TGTGCCAGCAGCTTAGCGAAAGGGGATGAGCAGTTCTTC
TRBJ1-2	NA	13	NA	TRBV6-2/TRBV6-3	CASEGVRVYGYTF	TGTGCCAGCGAGGGGGTTCGGGTCTATGGCTACACCTTC
TRBJ1-5	few	13	NA	TRBV28	CASSLTVDQPQHF	TGTGCCAGCAGTTTAACGGTGGACCAGCCCCAGCATTTT
TRBJ1-2	NA	15	TRBD1	TRBV7-9	CASTSPRTGAYGYTF	TGTGCCAGCACCTCTCCGAGGACAGGGGCCTATGGCTACACCTTC
TRBJ2-1	NA	15	NA	TRBV11-3	CASSLTLGSYNEQFF	TGTGCCAGCAGCCTAACACTAGGTTCCTACAATGAGCAGTTCTTC
TRBJ2-1	NA	13	NA	TRBV7-2	CASSLAVVREQFF	TGTGCCAGCAGCTTAGCCGTGGTTCGTGAGCAGTTCTTC
TRBJ1-5	NA	14	NA	TRBV29-1	CSVADTTGNQPQHF	TGCAGCGTCGCGGACACTACAGGCAATCAGCCCCAGCATTTT
TRBJ1-5	NA	15	NA	TRBV27	CASSPAPYSNQPQHF	TGTGCCAGCAGTCCGGCGCCTTATAGCAATCAGCCCCAGCATTTT
TRBJ2-1	few	15	NA	TRBV2	CASSGSRGAYNEQFF	TGTGCCAGCAGTGGCAGTCGCGGGGCCTACAATGAGCAGTTCTTC
TRBJ1-5	few	14	NA	TRBV6-4	CASSEGPGAQPQHF	TGTGCCAGCAGTGAAGGCCCAGGGGCTCAGCCCCAGCATTTT
TRBJ2-7	NA	15	NA	TRBV7-8	CASSPYAGISYEQYF	TGTGCCAGCAGCCCCTATGCGGGGATCTCCTACGAGCAGTACTTC
TRBJ1-1	NA	15	TRBD1	TRBV5-5	CASSFLGQGDTEAFF	TGTGCCAGCAGTTTTCTGGGACAGGGGGACACTGAAGCTTTCTTT
TRBJ1-1	few	13	TRBD1	TRBV4-3	CASSQQGDTEAFF	TGCGCCAGCAGCCAGCAGGGGGACACTGAAGCTTTCTTT
TRBJ2-6	few	18	TRBD1	TRBV4-2	CASSLRDSSFSGANVLTF	TGTGCCAGCAGCCTCCGGGACAGCTCCTTTTCTGGGGCCAACGTCCTGACTTTC
TRBJ2-1	NA	15	NA	TRBV9	CASSVGGGLNNEQFF	TGTGCCAGCAGCGTGGGCGGGGGCTTGAATAATGAGCAGTTCTTC
TRBJ2-3	NA	13	NA	TRBV6-2/TRBV6-3	CASGMENTDTQYF	TGTGCCAGCGGGATGGAGAACACAGATACGCAGTATTTT
TRBJ2-1	few	12	NA	TRBV7-8	CASSLDDNEQFF	TGTGCCAGCAGCTTAGACGACAATGAGCAGTTCTTC
TRBJ1-1	NA	17	NA	TRBV6-5	CASSYSRSANMNTEAFF	TGTGCCAGCAGTTACTCGAGAAGTGCAAACATGAACACTGAAGCTTTCTTT
TRBJ2-5	NA	12	NA	TRBV19	CASSMREETQYF	TGTGCCAGTAGTATGAGGGAGGAGACCCAGTACTTC
TRBJ2-1	once	13	NA	TRBV5-4	CACKGGGYNEQFF	TGTGCCTGTAAGGGGGGGGGCTACAATGAGCAGTTCTTC
TRBJ1-1	few	12	NA	TRBV19	CASKSQGAEAFF	TGTGCCAGTAAATCTCAGGGCGCTGAAGCTTTCTTT
TRBJ2-2	few	14	NA	TRBV9	CASSVGGVTGELFF	TGTGCCAGCAGCGTAGGGGGGGTCACCGGGGAGCTGTTTTTT
TRBJ1-1	few	15	NA	TRBV7-6	CASSLDDNLNTEAFF	TGTGCCAGCAGCTTAGACGACAACTTGAACACTGAAGCTTTCTTT
TRBJ1-4	NA	14	TRBD1	TRBV20-1	CSARPGTALEKLFF	TGCAGTGCTAGGCCCGGGACAGCGTTGGAAAAACTGTTTTTT
TRBJ2-1	many	14	TRBD2	TRBV5-1	CASSRAGGDNEQFF	TGCGCCAGCAGCCGGGCGGGGGGGGACAATGAGCAGTTCTTC
TRBJ1-4	few	15	NA	TRBV5-1	CASSLEVGRSEKLFF	TGCGCCAGCAGCTTGGAAGTGGGGCGAAGTGAAAAACTGTTTTTT
TRBJ2-3	many	16	TRBD2	TRBV12-3/TRBV12-4	CASSHRLAGRTDTQYF	TGTGCCAGCAGTCACCGACTAGCGGGGCGCACAGATACGCAGTATTTT
TRBJ1-1	few	14	NA	TRBV9	CASSAYGRHTEAFF	TGTGCCAGCAGCGCCTACGGCAGGCACACTGAAGCTTTCTTT
TRBJ2-1	NA	14	NA	TRBV5-6	CASSRVGADSGQFF	TGTGCCAGCAGCCGAGTTGGGGCAGACTCCGGTCAGTTCTTC
TRBJ1-1	few	10	NA	TRBV20-1	CSARISRAFF	TGCAGTGCTAGAATCTCCCGAGCTTTCTTT
TRBJ2-3	few	15	NA	TRBV7-9	CASDVPRTLAHTQYF	TGTGCCAGCGACGTACCTCGGACACTAGCCCATACGCAGTATTTT
TRBJ2-1	NA	16	TRBD2	TRBV27	CASSVTSGGTYNEQFF	TGTGCCAGCAGTGTAACTAGCGGGGGGACTTACAATGAGCAGTTCTTC